Sequencing of this T cell receptor beta chain was carried out in a study of T cell responses to AZD1222 COVID-19 vaccine. Study-wide points: The study reported that nearly half of spike-specific TCRs target unmutated variant regions. Regions 160-218 and 743-854 dominated among vaccine-associated CD4 TCRs spanning spike. Seropositive status at baseline applied to only six AZD1222 recipients.

About this clone itself: Its antigen is undetermined.

Deletions cut 6 bases from V and 0 bases from J, with 9 bases between. This CDR3 spans 14 amino acids. Germline-derived CDR1 and CDR2 are LNHDA and SQIVND (reference sequence). The data were produced by immunoSEQ multiplex PCR, yet TCRdb's version contains in-frame clones alone and is incomplete. The sample yields some 140,000 clones, approximately 85% seen once. Sample: peripheral blood, taken 28 days after the second AZD1222 dose. The clonotype originates from an adult who received the AZD1222 COVID-19 vaccine. The chain carries TRBV19 and TRBJ2-1, with D uncertain. CDR3 residues: CASRPPSSYNEQFF. CDR3 bases: TGTGCCAGTAGACCGCCTAGCTCCTACAATGAGCAGTTCTTC.